This T cell receptor (beta chain) was captured in a study of blood T cell repertoires in COVID-19. CDR3 length equals 13 residues. From germline, CDR1 is MNHEY and CDR2 SVGAGI. Deletions cut 7 bases from V and 3 bases from J, with 13 bases between. Per the study methods: Amplifying reference gene primers gave estimates of nucleated cell counts. Assay: immunoSEQ multiplex PCR; the TCRdb copy retains only in-frame clones and omits some. The V and J calls and clone size are taken from that table; D and trimming were inferred from the DNA. Of some 38,000 clones listed, 80% to 90% are singletons. Sequencing was carried out using peripheral blood. This sequence joins TRBV6-5 and TRBJ2-7; tentative D call: TRBD2 (6 bases). The receptor's source is a man aged 60 to 75 in a cohort sampled during active COVID-19. CDR3: CASIGGGIYEQYF. For the CDR3, the DNA is TGTGCCAGCATTGGGGGAGGAATCTACGAGCAGTACTTC.